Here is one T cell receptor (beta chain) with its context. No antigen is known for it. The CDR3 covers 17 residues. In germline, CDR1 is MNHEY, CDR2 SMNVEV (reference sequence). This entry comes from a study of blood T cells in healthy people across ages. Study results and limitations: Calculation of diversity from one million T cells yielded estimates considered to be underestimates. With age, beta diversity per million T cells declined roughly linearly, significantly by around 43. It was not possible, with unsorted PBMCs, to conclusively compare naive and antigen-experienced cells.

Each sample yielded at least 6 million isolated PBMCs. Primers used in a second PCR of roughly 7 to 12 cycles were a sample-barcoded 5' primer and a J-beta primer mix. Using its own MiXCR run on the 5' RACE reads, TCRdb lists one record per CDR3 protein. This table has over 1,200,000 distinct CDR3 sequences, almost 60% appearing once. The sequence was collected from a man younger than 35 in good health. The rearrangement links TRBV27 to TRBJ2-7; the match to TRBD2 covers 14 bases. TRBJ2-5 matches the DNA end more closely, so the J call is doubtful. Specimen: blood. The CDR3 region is CASSLGLAGEVGETQYF. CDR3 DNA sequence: TGTGCCAGCAGTTTGGGACTAGCGGGGGAAGTGGGAGAGACCCAGTACTTC.